The 10 T cell receptor beta chains in this list originate from one sample, sequenced in a study of cytomegalovirus exposure and HLA in healthy donors. PCR amplification relied on 60 Vbeta primers (plus 13 Jbeta primers). Measured with immunoSEQ multiplex PCR; TCRdb has only the in-frame clones, and not every one. Of 120,000 or so clones in the sample, 75% to 85% are singletons; the top ten hold more than 7.5%. The material sequenced was PBMCs. Source of these receptors: a woman in her fifties or sixties in good health and CMV-seropositive.

This clone has just a few counts. This rearrangement joins TRBV7-9 to TRBJ2-5; 14 bases match TRBD2. Judging by the DNA end, TRBJ2-7 fits better; the J call may be wrong. The CDR3 has 15 residues. The germline gives CDR1 SEHNR, CDR2 FQNEAQ (reference sequence). CDR3 amino acids: CASSWTSGGYYEQYF. The CDR3, as DNA: TGTGCCAGCAGCTGGACTAGCGGGGGGTACTACGAGCAGTACTTC.

The CDR3 DNA reads as TGTGCCTGGAGTGAATTTGTGGGCAGTAATTCACCCCTCCACTTT. This encodes CAWSEFVGSNSPLHF. The genes are TRBV30 and TRBJ1-6; D is unresolved. Germline CDR1 is GTSNPN and CDR2 is SVGIG (reference sequence). The CDR3 is 15 amino acids. V was pared by 1 base and J by 6 bases, with 13 bases between.

This chain joins TRBV5-1 and TRBJ2-7, with 11 bases identical to TRBD1. Germline CDR1 is SGHRS and CDR2 is YFSETQ. The CDR3 loop spans 15 amino acids. V lost 6 bases and J lost 2; bases outside the gene matches: 7. CDR3 protein: CASTNGGQGAYEQYF. The CDR3 region has the DNA TGCGCCAGCACCAACGGGGGACAGGGGGCCTACGAGCAGTACTTC.

V is TRBV5-1 and J is TRBJ1-3; D gene uncertain. Trimming took off 1 base at V and 4 bases at J, with 6 bases between the two ends. This CDR3 is built from 13 residues. In germline, CDR1 is SGHRS, CDR2 YFSETQ. CDR3 bases: TGCGCCAGCAGCTTGAACAAAGGAAACACCATATATTTT. This translates into CASSLNKGNTIYF.

J is TRBJ2-2 and V is TRBV7-2; D remains unclear. Trimming stripped 1 base from V and 0 bases from J, with 12 bases between. CDR1 SGHTA and CDR2 FQGNSA come from the germline V gene. There are 17 residues in the CDR3. The CDR3 is CASSLGQALANTGELFF. In nucleotides, the CDR3 is TGTGCCAGCAGCTTAGGGCAGGCTCTCGCGAACACCGGGGAGCTGTTTTTT. The full variable domain, completed using reference TRBV7-2 and TRBJ2-2, is GAGVSQSPSNKVTEKGKDVELRCDPISGHTALYWYRQSLGQGLEFLIYFQGNSAPDKSGLPSDRFSAERTGGSVSTLTIQRTQQEDSAVYLCASSLGQALANTGELFFGEGSRLTVL.

The chain has TRBV7-3 and TRBJ2-3, with 7 bases matching TRBD2. Germline V CDR1 and CDR2: SGHTA, FQGTGA. This CDR3 is built from 14 residues. V gave up 5 bases and J gave up 4 bases; unmatched junction bases: 6. This chain's CDR3 is CASSLGLAADTQYF. CDR3 bases: TGTGCCAGCAGCCTTGGGCTAGCGGCAGATACGCAGTATTTT.

The V and J genes are TRBV5-6 and TRBJ2-3; 9 bases align to TRBD2. The CDR3 contains 16 residues. Germline CDR1 and CDR2: SGHDT and YYEEEE. J lost 0 bases, V lost 0 bases, and 2 bases had no gene match. The CDR3: CASSLASGDSTDTQYF. In DNA, the CDR3 is TGTGCCAGCAGCTTGGCTAGCGGGGACAGCACAGATACGCAGTATTTT.

A single count supports this clone. This chain links TRBV7-2 with TRBJ1-5; 9 positions match TRBD1. The V gene's germline CDR1 is SGHTA and CDR2 FQGNSA. There are 15 residues in the CDR3. The V and J ends lost 5 bases and 5 bases, in that order; junction bases with no gene match: 7. This CDR3 reads CASSDGTGRDQPQHF. CDR3 in DNA: TGTGCCAGCAGCGACGGGACAGGGAGGGATCAGCCCCAGCATTTT.

The chain employs TRBV7-2 and TRBJ1-5, with unresolved D. Germline CDR1 and CDR2: SGHTA and FQGNSA. Trimming pared 0 bases from V and 10 bases from J, leaving 7 bases between. The CDR3 extends over 12 amino acids. CDR3 loop: CASSLAGSPQHF. The CDR3 nucleotides read TGTGCCAGCAGCTTAGCTGGGAGCCCCCAGCATTTT.

In this sample, this clone turned up a few times. The rearrangement links TRBV11-1 to TRBJ2-1, with 11 bases fitting TRBD1. The CDR3 consists of 14 residues. Germline CDR1 is SGHAT and CDR2 is FQDESV (reference sequence). J was trimmed by 9 bases and V by 4 bases; bases with no gene match: 5. Here the CDR3 reads CASSSGQGGLEQFF. DNA of the CDR3: TGTGCCAGCAGCTCGGGACAGGGGGGACTTGAGCAGTTCTTC.